This TCR beta chain was profiled in a study of OX40 agonist ivuxolimab in advanced cancers. Study-wide background: Partial responses, seen in three patients, involved one hepatocellular carcinoma and two cutaneous melanomas.

Clones were sequenced by immunoSEQ multiplex PCR, and TCRdb holds only the in-frame ones, with some missing. Seen here are approximately 33,000 clones, about 88% observed once, and the top ten hold roughly 40%. The origin of this receptor is an adult with an advanced solid tumor such as melanoma, head and neck, liver or kidney cancer. Sequenced here: CD4+ or CD8+ T cells sorted from blood, sampled in a trial of the OX40 agonist ivuxolimab.

The CDR3 reads CASSFLRAGLPYEQYF. The CDR3 coding sequence is TGTGCCAGCAGTTTCCTCCGGGCGGGACTCCCCTACGAGCAGTACTTC. The J gene is TRBJ2-7, the V gene TRBV27; possible D gene TRBD2, 6 bases. Germline CDR1 reads MNHEY; CDR2 reads SMNVEV (reference sequence). V lost 3 bases, J lost 2 bases, and 17 bases lay in between. This CDR3 comprises 16 residues.